The 21 T cell receptor beta chains below were found in one sample sequenced in a study of human T cells and chemical hapten exposure. TCRdb redid the calling of the RACE reads with MiXCR, one entry per CDR3 protein. The data contain approximately 340,000 distinct CDR3 sequences, around 7% of them seen just once; the ten biggest clones take up about 8%. Sample time point: patch test 1, 2 weeks after DPC sensitization. Treatment defined: therapeutic diphenylcyclopropenone sensitization with weekly scalp DPC. The sequencing used whole blood, collected in connection with sensitization to the hapten diphenylcyclopropenone (DPC). These receptors were collected from a woman in her late teens or twenties with alopecia areata. Some clones in this sample may be carry-over from other donors' samples.

This clonotype has a count of ten or more. The chain uses TRBV5-1 and TRBJ2-3; TRBD2 matches 10 bases. Germline lookup yields CDR1 SGHRS and CDR2 YFSETQ. Trimming took 4 bases from V and 3 from J; bases not matched to a gene: 5. The CDR3 has 15 residues. The CDR3 is CASSRAGGPTDTQYF. The CDR3 DNA sequence: TGCGCCAGCAGCCGAGCGGGGGGGCCGACAGATACGCAGTATTTT.

Ten or more counts support this clonotype. The genes are TRBV4-2 and TRBJ2-3, with 7 bases that match TRBD1. V trimming: 0 bases; J trimming: 7 bases; junction bases outside the gene matches: 10. The CDR3 extends over 16 amino acids. In germline, CDR1 is LGHNA, CDR2 YNFKEQ. The CDR3 region has the DNA TGTGCCAGCAGCCAAGATAGAGGGACAGCCCAGTATACGCAGTATTTT. Amino acid sequence: CASSQDRGTAQYTQYF.

This clonotype was seen a handful of times. This chain links TRBV6-2 or TRBV6-3 with TRBJ1-2; possible D gene TRBD1, 6 bases. The CDR3 sequence is 12 residues long. V was shortened by 6 bases and J by 6 bases, with 11 bases between the two germline ends. Germline V lookup: CDR1 MNHEY, CDR2 SVGEGT. CDR3 sequence (DNA): TGTGCCAGCAGCAGGACAGAAAATGGCTACACCTTC. Translation gives CASSRTENGYTF.

This clonotype was seen a handful of times. V usage is TRBV3-1 and J usage is TRBJ2-7; the D is unclear. Trimming left V 0 bases short and J 1 base short, with 7 bases between. Germline V gives CDR1 LGHDT, CDR2 YNNKEL (reference sequence). The CDR3 consists of 14 residues. The CDR3 protein is CASSQDTVSYEQYF. The CDR3 DNA follows: TGTGCCAGCAGCCAAGATACCGTGTCCTACGAGCAGTACTTC.

The chain couples TRBV16 to TRBJ1-2, with unresolved D. The V end was cut by 2 bases, the J end by 1 base, with 20 bases between. CDR1 and CDR2 from the germline V gene are KGHSY and FQNENV. This CDR3 has 18 amino acids. This chain's CDR3 is CASSQRIDTVLFNYGYTF. CDR3 DNA sequence: TGTGCCAGCAGCCAACGGATAGACACAGTCCTATTTAACTATGGCTACACCTTC. Combining the CDR3 with reference TRBV16 and TRBJ1-2 gives the whole variable domain GEEVAQTPKHLVRGEGQKAKLYCAPIKGHSYVFWYQQVLKNEFKFLISFQNENVFDETGMPKERFSAKCLPNSPCSLEIQATKLEDSAVYFCASSQRIDTVLFNYGYTFGSGTRLTVV.

This clonotype turned up a few times. V is TRBV20-1 and J is TRBJ2-5; 9 positions agree with TRBD2. V lost 3 bases, J lost 2 bases, and 7 bases stayed unmatched. This CDR3 region has 15 residues. The germline V gene has CDR1 DFQATT and CDR2 SNEGSKA (reference sequence). CDR3 protein: CSASRASGAQETQYF. The CDR3 DNA sequence: TGCAGTGCTAGCAGGGCTAGCGGGGCACAAGAGACCCAGTACTTC.

The chain carries TRBV7-9 and TRBJ2-3; D might be TRBD2 (6 bases). The CDR3 consists of 15 residues. V was pared by 0 bases and J by 1 base, with 8 bases between. CDR1 is SEHNR, CDR2 FQNEAQ, per germline (reference sequence). CDR3 amino acids: CASSLAASGTDTQYF. The CDR3 coding sequence is TGTGCCAGCAGCTTAGCCGCTAGCGGCACAGATACGCAGTATTTT.

This clonotype showed up just a few times. The rearrangement links TRBV28 to TRBJ2-7, with D possibly matching TRBD1 (6 bases). Trimming took off 2 bases at V and 5 bases at J, with 16 bases between the two ends. The CDR3 consists of 15 residues. CDR1 is MDHEN, CDR2 SYDVKM, per germline. The CDR3 DNA reads TGTGCCAGCAGTTTAAATGAGAACAGGGCCCACGAGCAGTACTTC. Its protein is CASSLNENRAHEQYF.

This clonotype was counted at least ten times. The genes are TRBV5-1 and TRBJ1-1; 8 positions match TRBD1. The ends lost 3 bases at V and 0 bases at J; junction bases unmatched: 1. Germline V gene lookup returns CDR1 SGHRS and CDR2 YFSETQ. The CDR3 runs to 14 residues. The CDR3 bases are TGCGCCAGCAGCTGGGACAGGTTGAACACTGAAGCTTTCTTT. Translating it yields CASSWDRLNTEAFF.

This clonotype was seen many times. CDR3 DNA: TGTGCCAGCAGTTCACCTAGTACCTCGCCCTACGAGCAGTACTTC. It encodes CASSSPSTSPYEQYF. This rearrangement joins TRBV6-2 or TRBV6-3 to TRBJ2-7; D call uncertain. CDR3 size: 15 residues. Trimming stripped 4 bases from V and 2 bases from J, with 15 bases between. Looked up from germline, CDR1 is MNHEY and CDR2 is SVGEGT.

This clonotype was seen a few times. The V and J genes are TRBV10-3 and TRBJ1-1; 8 bases are a match to TRBD1. The V segment lost 0 bases and the J segment 11 bases; nucleotides outside the gene matches: 11. This CDR3 contains 15 residues. CDR1 ENHRY and CDR2 SYGVKD come from the germline V gene. In DNA form, the CDR3 reads TGTGCCATCAGTGAGTCGGGGGACAGGACTGATGTGGCTTTCTTT. It translates to CAISESGDRTDVAFF.

J is TRBJ1-2 and V is TRBV6-1, with 7 bases aligning to TRBD1. Looked up from germline, CDR1 is MNHNS and CDR2 is SASEGT. V was clipped by 7 bases and J by 2 bases; unmatched bases: 13. The CDR3 is 16 residues long. CDR3 coding DNA: TGTGCCAGCACCCTTTCCCCGACAGGGAAGAACTATGGCTACACCTTC. Translated: CASTLSPTGKNYGYTF.

This clonotype was found many times. The chain uses TRBV7-9 and TRBJ2-1; TRBD1 matches at 7 bases. The germline gives CDR1 SEHNR, CDR2 FQNEAQ (reference sequence). With V trimmed by 5 bases and J by 2 bases, 6 bases remained unmatched. The CDR3 covers 15 residues. The CDR3 reads CASSPDRVTYNEQFF. CDR3 bases: TGTGCCAGCAGCCCAGACAGGGTTACCTACAATGAGCAGTTCTTC.

This clonotype was seen a handful of times. V is TRBV5-1 and J is TRBJ1-5; D is uncertain. The CDR3 covers 13 residues. The germline gives CDR1 SGHRS, CDR2 YFSETQ. Trimming removed 1 base at V and 7 bases at J, with 9 bases between. DNA for the CDR3: TGCGCCAGCAGCTTGCGCCCGGAACAGCCCCAGCATTTT. It codes for CASSLRPEQPQHF.

The gene calls are TRBV11-3 and TRBJ2-7; 10 bases map to TRBD2. J was trimmed by 7 bases and V by 5 bases; bases with no gene match: 11. CDR3 size: 15 residues. Germline CDR1 is SGHNT and CDR2 is YENEEA. The CDR3 DNA follows: TGTGCCAGCAGCCCCTTCAAGCGGGGGGGCCGAGAGCAGTACTTC. This sequence encodes CASSPFKRGGREQYF.

This chain uses TRBV20-1 with TRBJ1-2; 8 bases line up with TRBD1. The CDR3 consists of 13 residues. V dropped 5 bases and J dropped 3; count of bases not matched to a gene: 5. The germline V gene encodes CDR1 DFQATT and CDR2 SNEGSKA (reference sequence). The CDR3 loop reads CSAGGTGDYGYTF. CDR3 bases: TGCAGTGCTGGAGGGACAGGCGACTATGGCTACACCTTC.

The chain combines TRBV5-4 with TRBJ2-3, with TRBD2 as a possible D gene (5 bases). Germline V gene data show CDR1 as SGHNT and CDR2 as YYREEE (reference sequence). V lost 0 bases and J 2 bases, leaving 10 bases between the germline ends. The CDR3 runs 15 residues. The DNA for the CDR3 is TGTGCCAGCAGCTTGGATCAGGACTTCACAGATACGCAGTATTTT. This sequence encodes CASSLDQDFTDTQYF.

This clonotype is medium-sized (0.01 to 0.1%) by share. The rearrangement links TRBV4-3 to TRBJ1-1; D ambiguous. The CDR3 spans 13 residues. Deletions cut 0 bases from V and 6 bases from J, with 8 bases between. Germline CDR1 reads LGHNA; CDR2 reads YSLEER. As DNA, the CDR3 is TGCGCCAGCAGCCAAGAAGCGGAAGCTGAAGCTTTCTTT. Amino acids: CASSQEAEAEAFF.

The sample holds many counts of this clonotype. The chain combines TRBV6-6 with TRBJ1-1, with D perhaps matching TRBD1 (6 bases). The V end lost 10 bases, the J end lost 2 bases, and 14 bases lay between the germline ends. The CDR3 is made up of 13 amino acids. The germline V gene encodes CDR1 MNHNY and CDR2 SVGAGI (reference sequence). CDR3: CATIGGRNTEAFF. The CDR3 DNA sequence: TGTGCCACAATCGGGGGCCGAAACACTGAAGCTTTCTTT.

The chain has TRBV28 and TRBJ1-2; no definite D call. The germline V gene encodes CDR1 MDHEN and CDR2 SYDVKM. The CDR3 is made up of 13 amino acids. V was pared by 4 bases and J by 10 bases, with 16 bases between. CDR3 region: CASSSNRLKPYTF. DNA of the CDR3: TGTGCCAGCAGTTCCAACAGATTAAAGCCCTACACCTTC.

This clonotype has only a few counts. The chain recombines TRBV9 with TRBJ2-7; TRBD2 agrees at 8 bases. Germline CDR1 reads SGDLS; CDR2 reads YYNGEE. J gave up 2 bases and V 0 bases, and 4 bases lay outside the gene matches. The CDR3 totals 15 residues. In DNA form, the CDR3 reads TGTGCCAGCAGCGTAGACGGCGGGGGGACCTACGAGCAGTACTTC. Translation: CASSVDGGGTYEQYF.